The clone carrying this TCR beta chain was found many times. This sample was included in a study of CD8+CD57+ T cells in acquired aplastic anemia. The use of genomic DNA as template underpinned the TCR beta VDJ and CDR3 profiling. Each CDR3 protein gets one entry after TCRdb re-called the reads with MiXCR. Of about 140,000 distinct CDR3 sequences detected, around two fifths appear once; the ten largest clones hold 8% to 8.5%. Per the germline V gene, CDR1 is LNHDA and CDR2 is SQIVND (reference sequence). The V end lost 3 bases, the J end lost 9 bases, and 26 bases lay between the germline ends. The CDR3 is made up of 17 amino acids.

The chain links TRBV19 to TRBJ1-2, with TRBD1 as a possible D gene (6 bases). The sequence was collected from a human donor in good health, serving as a control. Input material: sorted CD4+, CD8+, or CD8+CD57+ T cells (not recorded which) from PBMCs. The CDR3 region is CASSMLARRRGSVSYTF. CDR3 DNA sequence: TGTGCCAGTAGTATGCTTGCGCGGCGCAGGGGTTCGGTGAGCTACACCTTC.